The entry that follows covers one T cell receptor (beta chain) sequence. Its antigen is still unknown. Base qualities are not recorded, but no much larger clone differs from it by a single base. Library preparation was by the immunoSEQ multiplex PCR assay. The table was pulled from immuneACCESS by TCRdb, which kept in-frame rearrangements only. Such tables lose some clones; where checked, under half of the loss comes from unresolved V genes, and the rest has no known cause. The sample contains over a thousand clones, 82% of them found a single time. The ten largest clones represent about 5.9% of the sample. Repertoires were sampled repeatedly over the course of chemoradiotherapy so that clonal expansion in the tumor microenvironment could be followed. The data are from a study of chemoradiotherapy in HPV16-positive cancers (dated 2022 in TCRdb). For the study in its entirety: Candidate HPV-specific T-cell clones and common TCR motifs were defined by functional T-cell assays performed on cells from two HPV16-positive patients. The study set out to ask whether T-cell immunity against the HPV oncoproteins E6 and E7 changes over the course of chemoradiotherapy and whether that immunity affects survival. The candidate HPV-specific TCRs and motifs were then tracked in TCR repertoires from more than 85 patients with HPV-related cancers. Broad study findings and their caveats: Only a couple of HPV16-positive patients were used to derive the functional definition of HPV-specific T cells, and the survival association was reported for HPV16-positive patients. Among HPV16-positive patients, expansion of HPV-responsive T cells during chemoradiotherapy was associated with better recurrence-free survival. Expansion of candidate HPV-specific clones and E7-related TCR motifs was observed in the tumor microenvironment during treatment, whereas no such expansion was observed for non-HPV-specific T cells.

This specimen was tumor tissue, taken from a patient who underwent chemoradiotherapy. The sequence was collected from a human donor with HPV-associated anogenital cancer.

The nucleotides read TGTGCCAGCAGCTTAAAATCTGTCTGGGAGGACGCGAACACCGGGGAGCTGTTTTTT. Its coded protein is CASSLKSVWEDANTGELFF. The rearrangement combines TRBV7-9 with TRBJ2-2; TRBD2 is a possible D gene, resting on 6 matching bases. CDR3 length: 19 amino acids, cysteine to phenylalanine. CDR3 DNA is the only sequence kept; it has 57 bases, read in frame from the first base. V loses 2 bases, J loses 0 bases, and the germline ends lie 19 bases apart. Reading the germline V gene (reference sequence) gives CDR1 SEHNR and CDR2 FQNEAQ.